The T cell receptor (beta chain) under discussion was sequenced for a study of naive and memory T cell subsets. For blood and skin samples, reverse transcription used TCR alpha and beta constant primers. One entry per CDR3 protein results from TCRdb running MiXCR on the 5' RACE reads. The sample includes 20,000 to 25,000 distinct CDR3 sequences, around 3.9% of them seen just once. This clonotype has at least ten counts. Deletions cut 3 bases from V and 7 bases from J, with 10 bases between. Germline V gene sequence: CDR1 MNHEY, CDR2 SVGAGI. This CDR3 is 14 amino acids long. Adult healthy volunteers gave 2.5 ml peripheral blood for whole-blood RNA. An oligonucleotide containing a UMI was ligated to the 3' end of TCR cDNA. Reverse transcription used DNase-treated unsorted total RNA, aiming for about 1 to 1,100 ng.

The source is a male donor in good health. V and J are TRBV6-5 and TRBJ1-6, with a tentative D call TRBD1 (5 bases). The CDR3: CASSYGRENSPLHF. As DNA, the CDR3 is TGTGCCAGCAGTTATGGCAGGGAGAATTCACCCCTCCACTTT.